This T cell receptor (beta chain) was sequenced in a study of blood T cell repertoires in COVID-19. At the level of the study: Acute and convalescent COVID-19 specimens originated in the United States, Italy and Spain. From T cells, B-cell-depleted T cells, or PBMCs came the material, which was cDNA or gDNA.

This clone has just a few counts. Per germline, CDR1 SGHNT and CDR2 YYREEE (reference sequence). The CDR3 contains 16 residues. V was pared by 3 bases and J by 6 bases, with 22 bases between. In the original analysis: Cell counts per sample came from amplifying reference gene primers. Data came from immunoSEQ multiplex PCR; TCRdb stores just in-frame clones and leaves some out. V, J and clone size are taken as reported in that table, and D and trimming were inferred from the DNA itself. The sample gives tens of thousands of clones, approximately 89% of which show up once; 12% is in the top ten. This rearrangement joins TRBV5-4 to TRBJ2-7; a weak D match, TRBD2 (6 bases). This clonotype was sampled from a man between 65 and 85 years old with active or convalescent COVID-19. What was sequenced was peripheral blood. The CDR3 DNA reads TGTGCCAGCAGCTGGGACCTGGGACTGAGAACGGGCGAGCAGTACTTC. Encoded protein: CASSWDLGLRTGEQYF.